The 27 T cell receptor beta chains below all came from one sample that was sequenced in a study of T cells in Graves' hyperthyroidism and ophthalmopathy. RNA transcripts yielded amplified TCR beta CDR3 regions. First-round RT-PCR targeting the TCR CDR3 was performed with the HTBI primer set. TCRdb reanalysed the multiplex PCR reads using MiXCR and keeps one entry per CDR3 protein. The sample lists 500,000 to 750,000 distinct CDR3 sequences; approximately 15% were seen once. Input material: blood. The receptors derive from a woman in her 30s with Graves' hyperthyroidism.

The sample holds many counts of this clonotype. The V call is TRBV2, the J call TRBJ2-5; TRBD2 might be the D (6 bases). The CDR3 has 15 residues. Germline CDR1 reads SNHLY; CDR2 reads FYNNEI. The germline V and J ends were trimmed by 4 bases and 9 bases, with 21 bases remaining between them. The CDR3 DNA reads TGTGCCAGCAGTGGGACCGGGCGGGGAGGCGGGGCCCAGTACTTC. Its protein product is CASSGTGRGGGAQYF.

The chain recombines TRBV12-3 or TRBV12-4 with TRBJ2-7; unclear D gene. V was pared by 3 bases and J by 0 bases, with 12 bases between. The CDR3 sequence is 15 residues long. This CDR3 reads CASSLTTSISYEQYF. For the CDR3, the DNA is TGTGCCAGCAGTTTGACGACATCTATCTCCTACGAGCAGTACTTC.

This clonotype has a handful of counts. V usage is TRBV3-1 and J usage is TRBJ2-2; TRBD1 agrees at 8 bases. CDR1 is LGHDT, CDR2 YNNKEL, per germline (reference sequence). The CDR3 totals 15 residues. J was trimmed by 7 bases and V by 7 bases; bases with no gene match: 11. The CDR3 DNA sequence: TGTGCCAGCACCCCGGACAGGGCGTGGGGCGGGGAGCTGTTTTTT. Its translation is CASTPDRAWGGELFF.

This chain links TRBV9 with TRBJ2-2; TRBD2 is a possible D gene (6 bases). The germline CDR1 and CDR2 sequences are SGDLS and YYNGEE. The CDR3 runs 14 residues. V lost 6 bases to trimming and J lost 3 bases, with 12 bases between them. The CDR3 sequence: CASTGGGYTGELFF. For the CDR3, the DNA is TGTGCCAGCACCGGGGGAGGTTACACCGGGGAGCTGTTTTTT.

This chain uses TRBV4-3 with TRBJ1-3; 9 bases match TRBD1. Germline CDR1 LGHNA, CDR2 YSLEER. With 2 bases clipped from V and 5 bases from J, the junction kept 4 bases outside the gene matches. The CDR3 loop spans 15 amino acids. The CDR3 sequence is CASSQTGTGRNTIYF. In DNA form, the CDR3 reads TGCGCCAGCAGCCAAACCGGGACAGGGAGAAACACCATATATTTT.

The genes are TRBV27 and TRBJ2-6; no firm D call. From germline, CDR1 is MNHEY and CDR2 SMNVEV (reference sequence). CDR3 length equals 13 residues. Between the trimmed V and J ends, which lost 5 bases and 2 bases, there was a span of 4 bases. Here the CDR3 reads CASSSAGANVLTF. CDR3 bases: TGTGCCAGCAGTAGTGCTGGGGCCAACGTCCTGACTTTC.

In this sample, this clonotype turned up a few times. The junction does not match germline at one end; this may be a read error. The rearrangement joins TRBV5-1 to TRBJ2-3; D perhaps matches TRBD1 (5 bases). Germline V gives CDR1 SGHRS, CDR2 YFSETQ. The CDR3 spans 15 residues. CDR3 loop: CASSLEDPSTGTQYF. DNA for the CDR3: TGCGCCAGCAGCTTGGAGGATCCGAGCACAGGTACGCAGTATTTT.

In this sample, this clonotype turned up a few times. This rearrangement joins TRBV9 to TRBJ2-1; D call uncertain. Trimming shortened V by 4 bases and J by 8 bases, and 10 bases separated the two germline ends. Looked up from germline, CDR1 is SGDLS and CDR2 is YYNGEE. CDR3 length: 12 residues. CDR3 loop: CASSITWDEQFF. DNA of the CDR3: TGTGCCAGCAGCATCACCTGGGATGAGCAGTTCTTC.

This clonotype was observed at least ten times. V and J are TRBV10-3 and TRBJ2-7; 11 bases agree with TRBD1. There are 14 residues in the CDR3. Germline V gene sequence: CDR1 ENHRY, CDR2 SYGVKD. The junction had 7 bases not matched to a gene; V was cut back by 6 bases and J by 6 bases. Written as DNA, the CDR3 is TGTGCCATCAGGGGGACAGGGGGACTCCGCGAGCAGTACTTC. Protein: CAIRGTGGLREQYF.

This clonotype was seen ten or more times. CDR3 amino acids: CASSPRGRVNTEAFF. The CDR3, as DNA: TGTGCCAGCAGCCCCCGGGGGAGGGTGAACACTGAAGCTTTCTTT. The chain recombines TRBV4-2 with TRBJ1-1; D possibly corresponds to TRBD1 (5 bases). Between the trimmed V and J ends, which lost 4 bases and 0 bases, there was a span of 12 bases. The CDR3 runs to 15 residues. Germline loops: CDR1 LGHNA, CDR2 YNFKEQ.

The sample holds many counts of this clonotype. This chain links TRBV7-9 with TRBJ2-1, with 8 bases that match TRBD1. CDR3 length: 16 residues. With V trimmed by 5 bases and J by 3 bases, 9 bases remained unmatched. Germline CDR1 and CDR2: SEHNR and FQNEAQ (reference sequence). The CDR3 is CASSPPDRALYNEQFF. Written as DNA, the CDR3 is TGTGCCAGCAGCCCACCGGACAGGGCTCTCTACAATGAGCAGTTCTTC.

V gene TRBV29-1 combines with J gene TRBJ2-1; 8 bases fit TRBD2. This CDR3 region has 15 residues. Germline CDR1 is SQVTM and CDR2 is ANQGSEA. V shed 6 bases and J 7 bases; nucleotides not matched to a gene: 14. DNA of the CDR3: TGCAGCGTACCCAACTCGGGGGGGAGGTGGAATGAGCAGTTCTTC. Its protein product is CSVPNSGGRWNEQFF.

This clonotype was counted between two and nine times. The V gene is TRBV29-1, the J gene TRBJ2-5, with 7 bases fitting TRBD2. This CDR3 contains 12 residues. Germline V gene data show CDR1 as SQVTM and CDR2 as ANQGSEA. After removal of 8 bases from V and 7 bases from J, the junction contained 10 bases not matched to a gene. In DNA form, the CDR3 reads TGCAGCTCCGAGGGCGGGAGCATGACCCAGTACTTC. Translated, it gives CSSEGGSMTQYF. The full variable domain, completed using reference TRBV29-1 and TRBJ2-5, is SAVISQKPSRDICQRGTSLTIQCQVDSQVTMMFWYRQQPGQSLTLIATANQGSEATYESGFVIDKFPISRPNLTFSTLTVSNMSPEDSSIYLCSSEGGSMTQYFGPGTRLLVL.

The chain joins TRBV7-2 to TRBJ2-1; D not resolved. The CDR3 length is 14 residues. Germline V gives CDR1 SGHTA, CDR2 FQGNSA. Trimming took off 8 bases at V and 5 bases at J, with 16 bases between the two ends. The DNA of the CDR3 is TGTGCCAGCGCCCCGGGCCCTGCCAACAATGAGCAGTTCTTC. This sequence encodes CASAPGPANNEQFF.

This clonotype was seen at least ten times. The rearrangement uses TRBV12-3 or TRBV12-4 and TRBJ2-7; 8 bases agree with TRBD2. The CDR3 totals 15 residues. V trimming: 8 bases; J trimming: 3 bases; junction bases outside the gene matches: 12. The CDR3 sequence is CASRRSGSYGYEQYF. CDR3 nucleotide sequence: TGTGCCAGCCGTAGGAGCGGGAGTTATGGCTACGAGCAGTACTTC.

This clonotype was observed a handful of times. The chain has TRBV4-2 and TRBJ2-1; 12 nucleotides align to TRBD2. The CDR3 spans 14 residues. CDR1 and CDR2 (germline): LGHNA, YNFKEQ. With V trimmed by 3 bases and J by 10 bases, 4 bases remained unmatched. The CDR3 region has the DNA TGTGCCAGCAGCCACCTAGCGGGGGGGGGAGAGCAGTTCTTC. Translated, it gives CASSHLAGGGEQFF.

This clonotype was seen only a few times. The chain carries TRBV5-4 and TRBJ2-3; 9 bases align to TRBD2. CDR1 is SGHNT, CDR2 YYREEE, per germline (reference sequence). This CDR3 has 15 residues. The ends lost 3 bases at V and 4 bases at J; junction bases unmatched: 6. In nucleotides, the CDR3 is TGTGCCAGCAGCTCCCGGACTAGCGAGGCAGATACGCAGTATTTT. Its protein product is CASSSRTSEADTQYF.

This clonotype was recorded at least ten times. The DNA of the CDR3 is TGTGCCAGCACGCTAGCGGGAGCTGATACGCAGTATTTT. The encoded protein is CASTLAGADTQYF. The chain combines TRBV6-1 with TRBJ2-3; 10 bases match TRBD2. CDR1 and CDR2 (germline): MNHNS, SASEGT. This CDR3 spans 13 amino acids. The J segment lost 6 bases and the V segment lost 7 bases, leaving 4 bases of the junction unmatched.

This clonotype was counted ten times or more. The chain employs TRBV12-3 or TRBV12-4 and TRBJ2-1; 7 positions agree with TRBD2. V shed 6 bases and J 4 bases; nucleotides not matched to a gene: 12. This CDR3 comprises 16 residues. CDR3 bases: TGTGCCAGCAGCTTTCTGGGAGGGGCGGAATACAATGAGCAGTTCTTC. Protein: CASSFLGGAEYNEQFF.

This clonotype was counted many times. The chain employs TRBV4-1 and TRBJ2-7, with 10 nucleotides matching TRBD2. Germline loops: CDR1 MGHRA, CDR2 YSYEKL. The CDR3 totals 18 residues. V lost 1 base to trimming and J lost 4 bases; unmatched junction nucleotides: 13. The CDR3 region has the DNA TGCGCCAGCAGCCAAGGCCCAGCGGGAGGGTCCCGTCGGTACGAGCAGTACTTC. Translating gives CASSQGPAGGSRRYEQYF.

The V gene is TRBV4-3, the J gene TRBJ1-4; tentatively, D is TRBD1 (6 bases). The CDR3 is made up of 19 amino acids. Germline assignment: CDR1 LGHNA and CDR2 YSLEER. Trimming removed 0 bases at V and 2 bases at J, with 19 bases between. CDR3 residues: CASSQDAIPSGATNEKLFF. The CDR3 DNA reads as TGCGCCAGCAGCCAAGACGCAATACCCTCAGGGGCTACTAATGAAAAACTGTTTTTT.

On this clonotype: One base away lies a much larger clone, so this may be a sequencing read error. This chain joins TRBV6-2 or TRBV6-3 and TRBJ1-6, with D possibly being TRBD1 (5 bases). V was shortened by 2 bases and J by 7 bases, with 15 bases between the two germline ends. This CDR3 is 16 amino acids long. The germline CDR1 and CDR2 sequences are MNHEY and SVGEGT. The CDR3 nucleotides are TGTGCCAGCAGTTACGCCAGGGACCGACCAAATTCACCCCTCCACTTT. It specifies CASSYARDRPNSPLHF.

A word on this clonotype: A read error may explain this, as a much larger clone is one base away. The CDR3 carries no conserved terminal phenylalanine or tryptophan, so it likely arises from a read error. The J gene is TRBJ2-1, the V gene TRBV20-1; 9 nucleotides agree with TRBD2. The CDR3 covers 16 residues. V trimming: 0 bases; J trimming: 4 bases; junction bases outside the gene matches: 7. Germline values: CDR1 DFQATT, CDR2 SNEGSKA (reference sequence). The CDR3 nucleotides are TGCAGTGCTAGAGATATTAGCGGGAGTATGTACAATGAGCAGTTCCTC. Its translation is CSARDISGSMYNEQFL.

This clonotype was seen repeatedly, ten times or more. J is TRBJ1-1 and V is TRBV20-1; TRBD1 might be the D (6 bases). Germline V gene lookup returns CDR1 DFQATT and CDR2 SNEGSKA (reference sequence). The germline V and J ends were trimmed by 4 bases and 10 bases, with 22 bases remaining between them. This CDR3 spans 14 amino acids. CDR3 nucleotides: TGCAGTGCTATCCATGGGGAACAGGGCCTAAGAGCTTTCTTT. This translates into CSAIHGEQGLRAFF.

This clonotype was seen at least ten times. The chain carries TRBV7-8 and TRBJ1-1; 7 bases line up with TRBD1. V trimming: 2 bases; J trimming: 6 bases; junction bases outside the gene matches: 6. The CDR3 is 14 residues long. The germline CDR1 and CDR2 sequences are SGHVS and FQNEAQ. CDR3 DNA sequence: TGTGCCAGCAGCTTATATGGACAGGAGTCTGAAGCTTTCTTT. Translated: CASSLYGQESEAFF.

For this clonotype: A much larger clone lies a single base off, so this may be a read error. CDR3 DNA: TGCAGCGTTGGTAGGGAAATAGTGCGCGCCGGGACAGCGGTCGCTGAAGCTTTCTTT. Its translation is CSVGREIVRAGTAVAEAFF. The rearrangement joins TRBV29-1 to TRBJ1-1, with 7 nucleotides matching TRBD1. Germline CDR1 SQVTM, CDR2 ANQGSEA. V was clipped by 4 bases and J by 6 bases; unmatched bases: 26. The CDR3 is made up of 19 amino acids.

This clonotype was found many times. The genes are TRBV28 and TRBJ2-7; no definite D call. Trimming stripped 0 bases from V and 0 bases from J, with 9 bases between. This CDR3 is 15 amino acids long. Germline CDR1 MDHEN, CDR2 SYDVKM. The CDR3, as DNA: TGTGCCAGCAGTTTATGGGAGCCAGGCTCCTACGAGCAGTACTTC. Translated: CASSLWEPGSYEQYF.